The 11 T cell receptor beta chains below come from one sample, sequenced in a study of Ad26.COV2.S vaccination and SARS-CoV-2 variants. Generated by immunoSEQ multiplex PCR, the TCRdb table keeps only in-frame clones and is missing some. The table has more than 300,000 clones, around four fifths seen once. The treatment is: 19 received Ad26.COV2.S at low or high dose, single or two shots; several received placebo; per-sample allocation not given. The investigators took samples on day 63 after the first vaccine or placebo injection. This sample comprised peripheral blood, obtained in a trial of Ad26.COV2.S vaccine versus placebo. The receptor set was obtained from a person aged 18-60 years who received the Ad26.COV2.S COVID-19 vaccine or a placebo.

This CDR3 reads CASSYGGAVTEAFF. DNA of the CDR3: TGTGCCAGCAGTTACGGGGGCGCGGTCACTGAAGCTTTCTTT. The chain links TRBV6-5 to TRBJ1-1; TRBD1 might be the D (6 bases). Germline loops: CDR1 MNHEY, CDR2 SVGAGI. The V end lost 2 bases, the J end lost 4 bases, and 11 bases lay between the germline ends. This CDR3 contains 14 residues.

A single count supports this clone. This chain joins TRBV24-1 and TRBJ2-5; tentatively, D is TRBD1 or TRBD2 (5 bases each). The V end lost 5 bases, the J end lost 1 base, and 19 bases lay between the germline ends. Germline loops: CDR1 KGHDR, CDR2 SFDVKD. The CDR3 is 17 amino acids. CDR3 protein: CATSGPGLPGGQETQYF. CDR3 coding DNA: TGTGCCACCAGTGGCCCTGGACTCCCTGGGGGCCAAGAGACCCAGTACTTC.

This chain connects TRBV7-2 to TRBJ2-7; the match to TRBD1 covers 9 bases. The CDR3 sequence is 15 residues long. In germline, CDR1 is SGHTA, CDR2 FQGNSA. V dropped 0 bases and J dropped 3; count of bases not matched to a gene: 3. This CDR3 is CASSLAPGQGYEQYF. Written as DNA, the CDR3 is TGTGCCAGCAGCTTAGCGCCGGGACAGGGCTACGAGCAGTACTTC.

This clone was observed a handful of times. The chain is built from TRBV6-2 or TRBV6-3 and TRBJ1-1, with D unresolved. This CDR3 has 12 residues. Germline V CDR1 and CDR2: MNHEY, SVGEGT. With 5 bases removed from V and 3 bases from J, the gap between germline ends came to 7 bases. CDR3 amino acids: CASSVGDTEAFF. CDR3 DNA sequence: TGTGCCAGCAGTGTGGGTGACACTGAAGCTTTCTTT.

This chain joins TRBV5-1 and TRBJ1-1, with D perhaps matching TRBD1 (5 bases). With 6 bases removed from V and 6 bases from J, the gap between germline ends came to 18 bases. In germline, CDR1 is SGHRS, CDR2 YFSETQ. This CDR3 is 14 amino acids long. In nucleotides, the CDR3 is TGCGCCAGCAACCCCCCTGGGGGGAAGGCTGAAGCTTTCTTT. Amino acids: CASNPPGGKAEAFF.

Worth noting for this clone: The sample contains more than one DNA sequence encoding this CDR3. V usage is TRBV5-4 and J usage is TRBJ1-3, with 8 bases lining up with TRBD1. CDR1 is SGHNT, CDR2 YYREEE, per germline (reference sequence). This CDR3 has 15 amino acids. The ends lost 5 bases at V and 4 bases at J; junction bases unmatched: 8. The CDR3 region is CASSLDRGSGNTIYF. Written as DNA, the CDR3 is TGTGCCAGCAGTCTAGACAGGGGATCAGGAAACACCATATATTTT. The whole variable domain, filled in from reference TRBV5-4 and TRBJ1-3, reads ETGVTQSPTHLIKTRGQQVTLRCSSQSGHNTVSWYQQALGQGPQFIFQYYREEENGRGNFPPRFSGLQFPNYSSELNVNALELDDSALYLCASSLDRGSGNTIYFGEGSWLTVV.

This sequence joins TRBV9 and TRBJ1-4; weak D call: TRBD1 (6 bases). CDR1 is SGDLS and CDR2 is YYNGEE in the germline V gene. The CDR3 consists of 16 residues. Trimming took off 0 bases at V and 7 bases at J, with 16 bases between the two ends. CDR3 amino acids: CASSVAEGGKGEKLFF. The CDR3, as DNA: TGTGCCAGCAGCGTAGCGGAAGGGGGGAAGGGTGAAAAACTGTTTTTT.

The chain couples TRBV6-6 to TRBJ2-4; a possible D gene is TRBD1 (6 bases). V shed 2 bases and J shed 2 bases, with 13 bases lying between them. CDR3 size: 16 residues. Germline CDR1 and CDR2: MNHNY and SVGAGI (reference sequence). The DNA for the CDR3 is TGTGCCAGCAGTTACACTCCGACAGGTACCAAAAACATTCAGTACTTC. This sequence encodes CASSYTPTGTKNIQYF.

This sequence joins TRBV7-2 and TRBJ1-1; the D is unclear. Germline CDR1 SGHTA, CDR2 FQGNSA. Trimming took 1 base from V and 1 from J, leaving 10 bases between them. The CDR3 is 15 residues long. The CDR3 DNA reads TGTGCCAGCAGCTTAGGCGGGGTGACGAACACTGAAGCTTTCTTT. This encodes CASSLGGVTNTEAFF.

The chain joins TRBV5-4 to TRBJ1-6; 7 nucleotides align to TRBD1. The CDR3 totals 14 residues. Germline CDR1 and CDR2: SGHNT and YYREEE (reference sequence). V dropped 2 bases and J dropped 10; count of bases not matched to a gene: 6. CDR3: CASSLEGQISPLHF. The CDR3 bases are TGTGCCAGCAGCTTAGAGGGACAGATATCACCCCTCCACTTT.

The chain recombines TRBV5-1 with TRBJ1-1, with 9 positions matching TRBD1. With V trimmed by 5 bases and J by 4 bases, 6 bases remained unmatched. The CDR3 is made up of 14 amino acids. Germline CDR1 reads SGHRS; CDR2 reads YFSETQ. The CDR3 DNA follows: TGCGCCAGCAGATCGGACAGGGGAAGCACTGAAGCTTTCTTT. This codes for CASRSDRGSTEAFF.